Listed below are T cell receptor beta chains from one sample, sequenced in a study of CD8+ T cells in alopecia areata. Assay: immunoSEQ multiplex PCR; the TCRdb copy retains only in-frame clones and omits some. The sample carries 130,000 or so clones, almost 50% recorded once. Here the sequenced sample was CD8+ T cells sorted from blood, taken at week 0. Every receptor here comes from a human donor with alopecia areata. Each CDR3 is given with its conserved first and last residue. Each record gives: V gene, J gene, clone size, D gene, CDR3 DNA, CDR3 protein. The D gene is left open where the match is weak. Clone size is given for some rows only: seen once, a few or many times, or a class if the clone is expanded.

TRBV5-4	TRBJ2-3	.	TRBD1	TGTGCCAGCAGCATCGACAGGGATAACACAGATACGCAGTATTTT	CASSIDRDNTDTQYF
TRBV25-1	TRBJ2-2	.	.	TGTGCCAGCAGTTTAGGGTGGGACGGGGAGCTGTTTTTT	CASSLGWDGELFF
TRBV30	TRBJ2-1	.	.	TGTGCCTGGAGTGTACAATCAGGGAGAGGGAATGAGCAGTTCTTC	CAWSVQSGRGNEQFF
TRBV13	TRBJ2-7	.	.	TGTGCCAGCAGCTTAGGCCCCGAGCAGTACTTC	CASSLGPEQYF
TRBV27	TRBJ2-7	.	.	TGTGCCAGCAGTTTATCTGGATTCTACGAGCAGTACTTC	CASSLSGFYEQYF
TRBV27	TRBJ1-2	.	.	TGTGCCAGCAGTTTAAGCGCTAACTATGGCTACACCTTC	CASSLSANYGYTF
TRBV13	TRBJ2-1	few	.	TGTGCCAGCAGCTTCCGGGGGGAGCAGTTCTTC	CASSFRGEQFF
TRBV5-6	TRBJ1-1	.	.	TGTGCCAGCAGCTCTGGACAGCCTGAAGCTTTCTTT	CASSSGQPEAFF
TRBV4-2	TRBJ1-1	.	TRBD1	TGTGCCAGCAGTCGTACAGGGGAGACTGAAGCTTTCTTT	CASSRTGETEAFF
TRBV6-5	TRBJ1-2	many	.	TGTGCCAGCACACTTACCCAGGGATTCGGCGGCTACACCTTC	CASTLTQGFGGYTF
TRBV29-1	TRBJ2-7	.	.	TGCAGCGTTGCGGCTGGGGATGGCTACGAGCAGTACTTC	CSVAAGDGYEQYF
TRBV5-6	TRBJ2-1	.	TRBD2	TGTGCCAGCAGCGAGCGGGGGCGGTACAATGAGCAGTTCTTC	CASSERGRYNEQFF
TRBV6-4	TRBJ2-1	.	TRBD2	TGTGCCAGCAGTGAAGGGATTAGCGGGGGGGCCAATGAGCAGTTCTTC	CASSEGISGGANEQFF
TRBV29-1	TRBJ2-5	.	TRBD1	TGCAGCGTTGAAGGAGGGGGCGCGGAGACCCAGTACTTC	CSVEGGGAETQYF
TRBV27	TRBJ1-5	.	.	TGTGCCAGCAGTTTATCACCGTTCACGGGGCAGCCCCAGCATTTT	CASSLSPFTGQPQHF
TRBV6-5	TRBJ1-5	few	TRBD1	TGTGCCAGCAGTGCCGGGACAGAACCAATTCTGCCCCAGCATTTT	CASSAGTEPILPQHF
TRBV6-5	TRBJ2-5	.	.	TGTGCCAGCAGTCCCGGGACGGCTACAATGGAGACCCAGTACTTC	CASSPGTATMETQYF
TRBV5-1	TRBJ2-7	few	.	TGCGCCAGCAGCTTGGATTTGGGCACTTCCTACGAGCAGTACTTC	CASSLDLGTSYEQYF
TRBV7-9	TRBJ2-5	few	.	TGTGCCAGCAGCCCAGAGGGTTGGGAGACCCAGTACTTC	CASSPEGWETQYF
TRBV30	TRBJ1-1	.	.	TGTGCCTGGAGTCTAGGGGGGAACACTGAAGCTTTCTTT	CAWSLGGNTEAFF
TRBV19	TRBJ1-5	.	TRBD1	TGTGCCAGTAGTACATGGACAGGGGACAATCAGCCCCAGCATTTT	CASSTWTGDNQPQHF
TRBV9	TRBJ1-1	.	.	TGTGCCAGCAGCCCCCCGGTGAAGGGCACTGAAGCTTTCTTT	CASSPPVKGTEAFF
TRBV2	TRBJ2-5	.	.	TGTGCCAGCAGTGAATTCGAGCCCGCAGAGACCCAGTACTTC	CASSEFEPAETQYF
TRBV4-1	TRBJ1-5	.	.	TGCGCCAGCAGCCAAGAATTCGGGGGGTGGCAGCCCCAGCATTTT	CASSQEFGGWQPQHF
TRBV27	TRBJ1-5	.	.	TGTGCCAGCGGGGGAAATCAGCCCCAGCATTTT	CASGGNQPQHF
TRBV9	TRBJ1-1	.	.	TGTGCCAGCAGCGAGGGGGGCAGGGCTTTCTTT	CASSEGGRAFF
TRBV30	TRBJ1-4	few	.	TGTGCCTGGAACCCAAACTGGGGCTATGGTGAAAAACTGTTTTTT	CAWNPNWGYGEKLFF
TRBV6-4	TRBJ2-3	.	TRBD1	TGTGCCAGCAGTCCGGGGACAGGGGGTACAGATACGCAGTATTTT	CASSPGTGGTDTQYF
TRBV4-2	TRBJ2-7	few	TRBD1	TGTGCCAGCAGCCAAGTTGGGACAGGGCCTTACGAGCAGTACTTC	CASSQVGTGPYEQYF
TRBV9	TRBJ2-3	.	TRBD2	TGTGCCAGCAGCGCCTATGGCGGGGGGCGGGCAGATACGCAGTATTTT	CASSAYGGGRADTQYF
TRBV7-9	TRBJ2-1	.	TRBD1	TGTGCCAGCAGATCGACAGGGGGGTACAATGAGCAGTTCTTC	CASRSTGGYNEQFF
TRBV27	TRBJ2-1	.	.	TGTGCCAGCAGTTCGCGGGGCCCAGGGAATGAGCAGTTCTTC	CASSSRGPGNEQFF
TRBV6-5	TRBJ1-2	few	.	TGTGCCAGCAGTTCGTACAGGATTAACTATGGCTACACCTTC	CASSSYRINYGYTF
TRBV13	TRBJ2-5	.	TRBD2	TGTGCCAGCAGCTCGGGACTAGCGGGGGGCCAAGAGACCCAGTACTTC	CASSSGLAGGQETQYF
TRBV6-4	TRBJ2-1	.	.	TGTGCCAGCAGTGACTCGAGCGGCTCCTACAATGAGCAGTTCTTC	CASSDSSGSYNEQFF
TRBV9	TRBJ1-2	.	TRBD1	TGTGCCAGTCGCACAGGGGCTAATGGCTACACCTTC	CASRTGANGYTF
TRBV2	TRBJ2-7	.	.	TGTGCCAGCAGTGTCGGGACACGGAACCCCTACGAGCAGTACTTC	CASSVGTRNPYEQYF
TRBV4-1	TRBJ1-5	.	.	TGCGCCAGCAGCCAAGATTTAGAACAGCCCCAGCATTTT	CASSQDLEQPQHF